A single sample is the source of the 4 T cell receptor beta chains below, sequenced in a study of blood T cell repertoires in COVID-19. TCRdb keeps only in-frame clones here, not all; method: immunoSEQ multiplex PCR. The data hold about 130,000 clones, with around 86% observed a single time. Sequenced sample: peripheral blood. The receptors shown here come from a woman in her 70s with COVID-19, enrolled during active disease.

The chain combines TRBV5-1 with TRBJ2-5, with a possible D match to TRBD2 (5 bases). Per germline, CDR1 SGHRS and CDR2 YFSETQ. The CDR3 consists of 14 residues. Trimming removed 0 bases at V and 5 bases at J, with 11 bases between. The CDR3 region has the DNA TGCGCCAGCAGCTTGGCGGGGTCCTCGGAGACCCAGTACTTC. Translating gives CASSLAGSSETQYF.

The sample holds one count of this clone. V usage is TRBV6-1 and J usage is TRBJ2-1, with TRBD2 matching over 10 bases. With V trimmed by 6 bases and J by 7 bases, 9 bases remained unmatched. Germline V gene sequence: CDR1 MNHNS, CDR2 SASEGT. This CDR3 is built from 15 residues. The CDR3 spells CASRSSGGAGNEQFF. CDR3 DNA sequence: TGTGCCAGCAGGTCCAGCGGGGGGGCCGGTAATGAGCAGTTCTTC.

The rearrangement links TRBV28 to TRBJ1-1, with D maybe TRBD1 (5 bases). The CDR3 covers 15 residues. V was cut by 6 bases and J by 1 base, with 15 bases left in between. CDR1 and CDR2 (germline): MDHEN, SYDVKM. In DNA, the CDR3 is TGTGCCAGCAGAATCCAACAGGTGCGGAACACTGAAGCTTTCTTT. Translated, it gives CASRIQQVRNTEAFF.

The chain employs TRBV2 and TRBJ2-3; 9 nucleotides line up with TRBD2. The CDR3 extends over 13 amino acids. The J segment lost 1 base and the V segment lost 10 bases, leaving 3 bases of the junction unmatched. The germline V gene encodes CDR1 SNHLY and CDR2 FYNNEI. CDR3 bases: TGTGCCACCCGGACTAGCGGCACAGATACGCAGTATTTT. Translated, it gives CATRTSGTDTQYF.